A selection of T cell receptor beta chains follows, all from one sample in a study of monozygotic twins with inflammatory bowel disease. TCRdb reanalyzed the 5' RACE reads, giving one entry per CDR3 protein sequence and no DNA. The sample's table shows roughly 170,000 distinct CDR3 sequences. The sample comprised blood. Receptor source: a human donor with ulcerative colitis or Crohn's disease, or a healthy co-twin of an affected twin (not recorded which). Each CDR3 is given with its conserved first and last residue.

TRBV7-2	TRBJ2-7	CASSLEATSSYEQYF
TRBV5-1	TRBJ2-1	CASSHGLPNEQFF
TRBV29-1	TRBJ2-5	CSAFVDRNQETQYF
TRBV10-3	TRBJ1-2	CAISEPGHGGGYTF
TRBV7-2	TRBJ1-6	CASSQGPATSLHF
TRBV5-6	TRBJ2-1	CASSVGLAMDRNEQFF
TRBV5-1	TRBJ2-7	CASSSGQGSYEQYF
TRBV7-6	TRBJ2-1	CASSLRGGDYNEQFF
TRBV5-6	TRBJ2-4	CASSFGTSGSKNMQYF
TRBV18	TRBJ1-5	CASSPMGQKNQPQHF
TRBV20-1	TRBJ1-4	CSARPHGVWNEKLFF
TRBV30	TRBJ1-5	CAWSGVGRGVQHF
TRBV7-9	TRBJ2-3	CASIIGTGPPGQYF
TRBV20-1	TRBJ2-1	CSAESSDSYNEQFF
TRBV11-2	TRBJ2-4	CASSWDRVVGQSKNIQYF
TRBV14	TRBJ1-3	CASSQDMISGNTIYF
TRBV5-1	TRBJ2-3	CASRAGSMDTQYF
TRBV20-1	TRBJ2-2	CSARDLGRGRAGELFF
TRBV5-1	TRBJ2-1	CASSWRDIGVDEQFF
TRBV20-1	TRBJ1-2	CSASLDRGGYTF
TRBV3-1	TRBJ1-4	CASRLGEEKLFF
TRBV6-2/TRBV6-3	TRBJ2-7	CASSLLAGVTYEQYF
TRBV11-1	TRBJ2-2	CASSYWTGGMTYTGELFF
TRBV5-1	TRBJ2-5	CASSPGTSPQETQYF
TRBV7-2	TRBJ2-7	CASSRSRTVLYEQYF
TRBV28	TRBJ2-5	CASSFRLAGGETQYF
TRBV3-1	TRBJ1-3	CASSRVVGRSGNTIYF
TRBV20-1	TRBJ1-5	CSARVQGGQPQHF
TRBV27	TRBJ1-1	CASSSGINTEAFF
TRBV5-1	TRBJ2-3	CASSVAGGPGDTQYF
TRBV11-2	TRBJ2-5	CASSLNRGRIQLQETQYF